A selection of T cell receptor beta chains follows, all from one sample in a study of blood T cell repertoires in COVID-19. Repertoires were generated with immunoSEQ multiplex PCR, while TCRdb's copy carries only in-frame clones and drops some. This table has approximately 300,000 clones, 85% appearing once. What was sequenced was PBMCs or T cells enriched from blood (not recorded which). The receptors stem from a woman aged 25-40 years who had been exposed to COVID-19. CDR3s include the opening cysteine and the closing phenylalanine or tryptophan.

j_gene	v_gene	CDR3aa
TRBJ1-2	TRBV28	CAIPGQGKSKPYGYTF
TRBJ1-3	TRBV15	CATSRDGQGRDTIYF
TRBJ1-2	TRBV12-3/TRBV12-4	CASSLRRGYGYTF
TRBJ2-2	TRBV10-3	CAISVDFSNGELFF
TRBJ1-1	TRBV2	CASSEANGGNTEAFF
TRBJ1-1	TRBV4-3	CASSLNTGMNTEAFF
TRBJ2-7	TRBV7-8	CASSVSGAYEQYF
TRBJ2-1	TRBV2	CASSALAGDSNEQFF
TRBJ2-2	TRBV11-2	CASRGTSGFAGELFF
TRBJ2-3	TRBV6-9	CASSYSAPIIAEPSTDTQYF
TRBJ2-3	TRBV28	CASSDRRGTSTDTQYF
TRBJ2-2	TRBV9	CASSAELGGRGWTGELFF
TRBJ2-7	TRBV6-1	CASSEGMEAYEQYF
TRBJ1-4	TRBV19	CASSRPGEKLFF
TRBJ2-1	TRBV6-5	CASSYRDRPSNEQFF
TRBJ1-1	TRBV4-3	CASSQGGTGGMNTEAFF
TRBJ2-2	TRBV30	CAWGSNTGELFF
TRBJ2-3	TRBV15	CATSRDWGLGYTQYF
TRBJ1-1	TRBV10-3	CAISGSGRDTEAFF
TRBJ2-2	TRBV20-1	CSASEPQGAGELFF
TRBJ2-3	TRBV14	CASSQVLGGIADTQYF
TRBJ2-3	TRBV11-3	CASSFEAGTGGTDTQYF
TRBJ2-3	TRBV6-4	CASSRGTSGGTDTQYF
TRBJ2-6	TRBV7-9	CASSIKTGISSGANVLTF
TRBJ1-2	TRBV3-1/TRBV3-2	CASSERQGYGYTF
TRBJ1-1	TRBV6-5	CASSLQGIRTEAFF
TRBJ1-1	TRBV5-1	CASSPMDTRRMNTEAFF
TRBJ1-1	TRBV5-6	CASSFGPEAFF
TRBJ1-5	TRBV7-6	CASSNAGTGPNQPQHF